This T cell receptor beta chain stems from a study of T cells expressing NK-cell markers. Using the 5' RACE reads, TCRdb records one entry per CDR3 protein without DNA. This sample's table reports roughly 420,000 distinct CDR3 sequences. Germline V CDR1 and CDR2: DFQATT, SNEGSKA (reference sequence). This CDR3 comprises 15 residues. The source material was blood T cells: a sorted CD56 or NKG2C T cell subset, CD4+ or CD8+ T cells, or bulk PBMC T cells (not recorded which). The chain combines TRBV20-1 with TRBJ2-6. This receptor was obtained from a woman between 18 and 69 years old in good health. The CDR3 spells CSARDLLRGANVLTF.